These T cell receptor beta chains were read from a single sample in a study of shared clonotypes between healthy human individuals. Generated by immunoSEQ multiplex PCR, the TCRdb table keeps only in-frame clones and is missing some. The repertoire consists of roughly 1,500,000 clones, with approximately 98.5% occurring once and the leading ten covering 0.36%. Sequencing was performed on naive CD4+ T cells sorted from blood. These receptor sequences come from a man aged 25-45 years in good health. The CDR3 runs from the conserved cysteine through the conserved F or W. A D gene is named only where the DNA matches it firmly. For some rows the clone size is stated as once, few or many, or as a class when expanded; others skip it.

size | D | J | V | length | DNA | CDR3
- | - | TRBJ1-3 | TRBV9 | 15 | TGTGCCAGCAGCAGAGACCGGAACTCTGGAAACACCATATATTTT | CASSRDRNSGNTIYF
- | - | TRBJ1-2 | TRBV9 | 15 | TGTGCCAGCAGCGTCACGGTAGATCCGGGGGATGGCTACACCTTC | CASSVTVDPGDGYTF
- | - | TRBJ1-2 | TRBV25-1 | 13 | TGTGCCAGCAGTGAGGAAAGGGGGTACGGCTACACCTTC | CASSEERGYGYTF
once | - | TRBJ2-7 | TRBV29-1 | 12 | TGCAGCGTTGTAGTAGGCACCTACGAGCAGTACTTC | CSVVVGTYEQYF
- | - | TRBJ1-3 | TRBV27 | 17 | TGTGCCAGCAGTCCAGCGACAGGCGACTCGTCTGGAAACACCATATATTTT | CASSPATGDSSGNTIYF
- | - | TRBJ2-1 | TRBV11-2 | 16 | TGTGCCAGCAGCTTAGAACGCGTGACCTCCTACAATGAGCAGTTCTTC | CASSLERVTSYNEQFF
- | - | TRBJ2-1 | TRBV4-1 | 15 | TGCGCCAGCAGCCCGCAAAGGGGGACCTACAATGAGCAGTTCTTC | CASSPQRGTYNEQFF
- | - | TRBJ1-4 | TRBV11-2 | 15 | TGTGCCAGCAGCTTGGCCCCGGGGGGCAATGAAAAACTGTTTTTT | CASSLAPGGNEKLFF
- | - | TRBJ1-3 | TRBV5-4 | 14 | TGTGCCAGCAGCTTGGACACTGGAGGAAACACCATATATTTT | CASSLDTGGNTIYF
- | - | TRBJ2-1 | TRBV7-6 | 18 | TGTGCCAGCAGCTTAGAATTCGACTCGGGTTGGTCCTACAATGAGCAGTTCTTC | CASSLEFDSGWSYNEQFF
once | - | TRBJ2-2 | TRBV19 | 15 | TGTGCCAGTAGTATAGCGGGAATCAGCACCGGGGAGCTGTTTTTT | CASSIAGISTGELFF
- | TRBD2 | TRBJ2-3 | TRBV10-2 | 15 | TGCGCCAGCGACAGGAGCGGGAGCCCCACAGATACGCAGTATTTT | CASDRSGSPTDTQYF
- | - | TRBJ2-7 | TRBV21-1 | 16 | TGTGCCAGCAGCAAAGAGGTTGTAGCGAGCTCCTACGAGCAGTACTTC | CASSKEVVASSYEQYF
- | - | TRBJ1-4 | TRBV21-1 | 17 | TGTGCCAGCAGCAAAACTCTCGGGCTCCCGGATAAGGAAAAACTGTTTTTT | CASSKTLGLPDKEKLFF
- | TRBD1 | TRBJ1-4 | TRBV11-2 | 14 | TGTGCCAGCAGCATCGGACAGGGGAATGAAAAACTGTTTTTT | CASSIGQGNEKLFF
- | - | TRBJ2-6 | TRBV6-1 | 13 | TGTGCCAGCAATCGAGCTGGGGCCAACGTCCTGACTTTC | CASNRAGANVLTF
- | TRBD1 | TRBJ2-4 | TRBV28 | 19 | TGTGCCTCTCAGCCCGACAGGGACCCTCAGACTCTAGCCAAAAACATTCAGTACTTC | CASQPDRDPQTLAKNIQYF
- | - | TRBJ1-2 | TRBV18 | 16 | TGTGCCAGCTCACCACCTGGACCCTCCACCCTATATGGCTACACCTTC | CASSPPGPSTLYGYTF
- | - | TRBJ1-1 | TRBV5-1 | 13 | TGCGCCAGCAGCTTGACACCCAACACTGAAGCTTTCTTT | CASSLTPNTEAFF
- | - | TRBJ2-5 | TRBV6-5 | 12 | TGTGCCAGCAGTTACCCCGGGGAGACCCAGTACTTC | CASSYPGETQYF
- | - | TRBJ2-7 | TRBV27 | 15 | TGTGCCAGCAGTCTTTTCCTTGCGAGGCCGAGGGAGCAGTACTTC | CASSLFLARPREQYF
- | TRBD2 | TRBJ2-7 | TRBV19 | 13 | TGTGCCAGTAGCCATGGACTAGACTACGAGCAGTACTTC | CASSHGLDYEQYF
- | TRBD1 | TRBJ1-4 | TRBV7-6 | 16 | TGTGCCAGCAGCTTAGGGACAGGGGCCGGAGGTGAAAAACTGTTTTTT | CASSLGTGAGGEKLFF
once | - | TRBJ2-3 | TRBV19 | 14 | TGTGCCAGTAGTATTGGCTCTGGATTTGATACGCAGTATTTT | CASSIGSGFDTQYF
- | - | TRBJ2-7 | TRBV28 | 15 | TGTGCCAGCAGTTTGTGGGACGGGAGCTCCTACGAGCAGTACTTC | CASSLWDGSSYEQYF
- | - | TRBJ1-5 | TRBV4-1 | 16 | TGCGCCAGCAGCCAAAAGGGGCAGGCCCGGAACCAGCCCCAGCATTTT | CASSQKGQARNQPQHF
- | TRBD2 | TRBJ2-2 | TRBV7-6 | 18 | TGTGCCAGCAGCTTAGTGGGACTAGCGGGAGACTTCGCCGGGGAGCTGTTTTTT | CASSLVGLAGDFAGELFF
once | - | TRBJ2-3 | TRBV29-1 | 10 | TGCAGCGTTGTAGCCCTGACGCAGTATTTT | CSVVALTQYF
- | TRBD1 | TRBJ2-4 | TRBV18 | 14 | TGTGCCAGCTCACCAGAGACAGGGGCGAATCTTCAGTACTTC | CASSPETGANLQYF
- | - | TRBJ1-1 | TRBV6-5 | 14 | TGTGCCAGCAGGGGCGGAGGGGGGAACACTGAAGCTTTCTTT | CASRGGGGNTEAFF
- | - | TRBJ1-5 | TRBV28 | 15 | TGTGCCAGCAGATCCAACAGGGATGTAGGACAGCCCCAGCATTTT | CASRSNRDVGQPQHF
- | - | TRBJ1-5 | TRBV5-1 | 13 | TGCGCCAGCAGCTTGGACGTGGGTCAGCCCCAGCATTTT | CASSLDVGQPQHF
once | - | TRBJ2-3 | TRBV7-3 | 14 | TGTGCCAGCAGCTCAGGGGCCTCCCGGGATACGCAGTATTTT | CASSSGASRDTQYF
- | - | TRBJ1-2 | TRBV11-2 | 15 | TGTGCCAGCAGCTTAGAAATGGGGCGCCTCTATGGCTACACCTTC | CASSLEMGRLYGYTF
once | - | TRBJ2-1 | TRBV5-1 | 17 | TGCGCCAGCAGCTTGGAAGTCGGCGGTATAGCCTACAATGAGCAGTTCTTC | CASSLEVGGIAYNEQFF
- | - | TRBJ2-2 | TRBV6-1 | 14 | TGTGCCAGCAGTGCGGACCTCCGGTACGGGGAGCTGTTTTTT | CASSADLRYGELFF
- | - | TRBJ2-5 | TRBV5-6 | 13 | TGTGCCAGCAGCTTGCGGGGTATGGAGACCCAGTACTTC | CASSLRGMETQYF
- | TRBD1 | TRBJ2-2 | TRBV18 | 16 | TGTGCCAGCTCACCACCCGGGACAGGGTTAACCGGGGAGCTGTTTTTT | CASSPPGTGLTGELFF
- | - | TRBJ1-1 | TRBV25-1 | 13 | TGTGCCAGCATGAGGGTAGAGAACACTGAAGCTTTCTTT | CASMRVENTEAFF
- | - | TRBJ2-7 | TRBV2 | 13 | TGTGCCAGCAGTGAACGCCGGGAGTACGAGCAGTACTTC | CASSERREYEQYF
- | - | TRBJ2-1 | TRBV5-1 | 16 | TGCGCCAGCAGCACCGGGACACTTCTCGGGGGAGGTGAGCAGTTCTTC | CASSTGTLLGGGEQFF
- | - | TRBJ2-7 | TRBV9 | 14 | TGTGCCAGCAGCCCCGCGGGACAGTCCTACGAGCAGTACTTC | CASSPAGQSYEQYF
- | - | TRBJ2-1 | TRBV6-5 | 14 | TGTGCCAGCAGACAACGGAGCTCCTACAATGAGCAGTTCTTC | CASRQRSSYNEQFF
- | - | TRBJ2-7 | TRBV5-4 | 16 | TGTGCCAGCAGCTCCGCGTTAGGGGTCTCTTCCTACGAGCAGTACTTC | CASSSALGVSSYEQYF